This TCR beta chain was retrieved from a study of human T cells and chemical hapten exposure. The wider study: Minor pooled library volume differences mainly drove per-sample TCR yield variation.

Individual cDNA molecules each carried unique molecular identifiers attached by the library. TCRdb reprocessed the 5' RACE reads with MiXCR, giving one entry per CDR3 protein. The table has 110,000 or so distinct CDR3 sequences, more than 15% seen once; the top ten hold roughly 3.1%. CDR3 length: 13 amino acids. The V end was cut by 5 bases, the J end by 3 bases, with 11 bases between. Germline V gene data show CDR1 as MNHEY and CDR2 as SVGAGI. Sequencing started from total RNA isolated from unfractionated whole blood. The chain links TRBV6-5 to TRBJ2-7; D is undetermined. The receptor was derived from a human donor in good health. CDR3 bases: TGTGCCAGCAGTCTCGGACGGATCTACGAGCAGTACTTC. As protein: CASSLGRIYEQYF.